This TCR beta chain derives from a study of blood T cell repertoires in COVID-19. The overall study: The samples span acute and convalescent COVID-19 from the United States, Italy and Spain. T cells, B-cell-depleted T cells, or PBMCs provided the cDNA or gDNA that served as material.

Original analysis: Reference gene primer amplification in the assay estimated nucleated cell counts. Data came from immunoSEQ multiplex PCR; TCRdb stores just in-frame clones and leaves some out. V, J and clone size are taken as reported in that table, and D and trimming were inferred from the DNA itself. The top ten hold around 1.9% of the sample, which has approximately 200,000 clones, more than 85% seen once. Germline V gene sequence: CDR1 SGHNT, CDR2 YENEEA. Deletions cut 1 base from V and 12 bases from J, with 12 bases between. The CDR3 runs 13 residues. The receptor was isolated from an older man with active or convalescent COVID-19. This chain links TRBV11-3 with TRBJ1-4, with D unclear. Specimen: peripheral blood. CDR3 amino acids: CASSLVVGGQLFF. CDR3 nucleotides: TGTGCCAGCAGCTTAGTCGTCGGAGGGCAACTGTTTTTT. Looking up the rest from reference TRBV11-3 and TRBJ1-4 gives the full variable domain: EAGVVQSPRYKIIEKKQPVAFWCNPISGHNTLYWYLQNLGQGPELLIRYENEEAVDDSQLPKDRFSAERLKGVDSTLKIQPAELGDSAVYLCASSLVVGGQLFFGSGTQLSVL.